This TCR beta chain stems from a study of blood T cell repertoires in COVID-19. Turning to the study itself: Sites in the United States, Italy and Spain provided acute and convalescent COVID-19 samples. Sample material is recorded as cDNA or gDNA derived from T cells, B-cell-depleted T cells, or PBMCs.

Looked up from germline, CDR1 is SGHVS and CDR2 is FQNEAQ. This CDR3 comprises 16 residues. V lost 1 base, J lost 4 bases, and 15 bases lay in between. Source study methods: How many nucleated cells were present was estimated from reference gene primer amplification. The table came from immunoSEQ multiplex PCR; TCRdb's copy has only in-frame clones and leaves some out. V, J and clone size reflect that table, while D and trimming were determined from the DNA. The sample consists of fewer than 500,000 clones, about nine tenths of them appearing once. V is TRBV7-8 and J is TRBJ2-3; D might be TRBD1 (6 bases). The clonotype comes from a woman aged 25-40 years with active or convalescent COVID-19. What was sequenced was peripheral blood. For the CDR3, the DNA is TGTGCCAGCAGCTTAGAGACAGGAGGCTTCCCAGATACGCAGTATTTT. Residues: CASSLETGGFPDTQYF.